This TCR beta chain is from a study of blood T cell repertoires in COVID-19. Turning to the study itself: Specimens from acute and convalescent COVID-19 originated in the United States, Italy and Spain.

Clones were sequenced by immunoSEQ multiplex PCR, and TCRdb holds only the in-frame ones, with some missing. This sample has under 300,000 clones, with 86% found just once. This clone was detected only a few times. Germline CDR1 LNHDA, CDR2 SQIVND (reference sequence). The CDR3 loop spans 10 amino acids. V shed 7 bases and J shed 8 bases, with 8 bases lying between them. The origin of this receptor is a woman aged 30 to 39 with active or convalescent COVID-19. The chain has TRBV19 and TRBJ1-1; D gene unclear. Sequencing was carried out using peripheral blood. The CDR3 coding sequence is TGTGCCAGTAAGTCGGGGGAAGCTTTCTTT. Protein: CASKSGEAFF.